Given below is one T cell receptor beta chain in context. The CDR3 totals 13 residues. V was clipped by 0 bases and J by 10 bases; unmatched bases: 3. The V gene's germline CDR1 is SGHRS and CDR2 YFSETQ. This entry belongs to a study of shared clonotypes between healthy human individuals. On the study more broadly: Per-donor plates numbered three CD4 naive, three CD4 memory, two CD8 naive and one CD8 memory.

Produced via immunoSEQ multiplex PCR; TCRdb's table is partial and in-frame only. The repertoire holds roughly 2.6 million clones, with around 90% as singletons. Sequencing was performed on naive CD4+ T cells sorted from blood. Subset: CD45RA+ positively selected. V usage is TRBV5-1 and J usage is TRBJ2-5; 10 bases agree with TRBD2. This TCR was recovered from a man aged 18 to 30 in good health. Written as DNA, the CDR3 is TGCGCCAGCAGCTTGGGGACTAGCGGCAGCCAGTACTTC. Amino acid sequence: CASSLGTSGSQYF.